The entry below describes one T cell receptor beta chain. Its antigen is undetermined. These data are taken from a study of cytomegalovirus exposure and HLA in healthy donors. Trimming shortened V by 2 bases and J by 2 bases, and 10 bases separated the two germline ends. The CDR3 length is 14 residues. Germline V gene lookup returns CDR1 KGHSH and CDR2 LQKENI. Produced via immunoSEQ multiplex PCR; TCRdb's table is partial and in-frame only. The sample includes under 350,000 clones, around 86% of them seen just once. General observations from the study: CMV antigen specificity of three CMV-associated chains was confirmed in vitro.

The receptor was derived from a woman under 30 in good health and CMV-seronegative. The V call is TRBV18, the J call TRBJ2-7; D perhaps matches TRBD1 (5 bases). Sample: PBMCs. The CDR3 sequence: CASSPLTETYEQYF. DNA of the CDR3: TGTGCCAGCTCACCATTGACAGAGACCTACGAGCAGTACTTC.